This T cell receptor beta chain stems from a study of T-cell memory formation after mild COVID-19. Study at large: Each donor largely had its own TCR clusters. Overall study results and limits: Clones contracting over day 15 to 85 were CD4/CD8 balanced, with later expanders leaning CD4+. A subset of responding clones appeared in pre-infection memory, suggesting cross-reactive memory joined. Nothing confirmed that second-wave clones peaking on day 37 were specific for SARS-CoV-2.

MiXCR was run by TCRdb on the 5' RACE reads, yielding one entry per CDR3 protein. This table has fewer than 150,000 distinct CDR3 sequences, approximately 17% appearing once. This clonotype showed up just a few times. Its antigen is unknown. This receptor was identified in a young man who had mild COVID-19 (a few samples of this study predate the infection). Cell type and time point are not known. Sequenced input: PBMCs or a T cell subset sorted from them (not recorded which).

CDR3 loop: CASSYSPQAMLETQYF. The CDR3 DNA sequence: TGTGCCAGCAGTTACTCCCCACAGGCCATGTTAGAGACCCAGTACTTC. V gene TRBV6-5 combines with J gene TRBJ2-5; the D gene is possibly TRBD1 (5 bases). V was shortened by 0 bases and J by 4 bases, with 15 bases between the two germline ends. CDR1 MNHEY and CDR2 SVGAGI come from the germline V gene. The length of the CDR3 is 16 residues.